This TCR beta chain was profiled in a study of blood T cell repertoires in COVID-19. The data were produced by immunoSEQ multiplex PCR, yet TCRdb's version contains in-frame clones alone and is incomplete. Among 200,000 to 250,000 clones, over 75% were seen once, and the ten largest hold 5.1%. This clone was seen just once. The germline V gene has CDR1 SGHVS and CDR2 FQNEAQ. This CDR3 has 15 amino acids. Trimming shortened V by 6 bases and J by 3 bases, and 15 bases separated the two germline ends. The chain recombines TRBV7-8 with TRBJ1-5, with D uncertain. The sample comprised peripheral blood. The TCR sequence derives from a man between 50 and 59 years old with COVID-19, enrolled during active disease. The CDR3 DNA sequence: TGTGCCAGCAGAAAAGACCCCGGGGACAATCAGCCCCAGCATTTT. It is translated as CASRKDPGDNQPQHF.